This TCR beta chain was recovered during a study of long-term antiretroviral therapy in people with HIV. Trimming took 5 bases from V and 2 from J; bases not matched to a gene: 8. The CDR3 runs 15 residues. Germline V gives CDR1 MNHEY, CDR2 SVGAGI. Points from the study as a whole: Diversity measured after ART increased yet remained under transplant donor controls. Viral resistance, ART adherence and therapy changes all lacked available data. Whichever time point was examined, clones expanded before ART dominated the repertoire.

A v3.0 immunoSEQ assay was performed at survey level. Sequencing was directed toward about 35,000-50,000 T-cell genomes in each sample. The table came from immunoSEQ multiplex PCR; TCRdb's copy has only in-frame clones and leaves some out. The data show around 15,000 clones, 90% to 95% seen once. Of note for this clone: Its cognate antigen is unknown.

This rearrangement joins TRBV6-5 to TRBJ2-7; TRBD1 agrees at 8 bases. Sequencing used unsorted PBMCs, obtained roughly 10 years after starting antiretroviral therapy. The source is a man aged 30 to 39 with HIV. As DNA, the CDR3 is TGTGCCAGCAGTACCCCGGACAGGGAAGCCTACGAGCAGTACTTC. The encoded protein is CASSTPDREAYEQYF.